This TCR beta chain was obtained from a study of blood T cell repertoires in COVID-19. Study information: From T cells, B-cell-depleted T cells, or PBMCs came the material, which was cDNA or gDNA.

V lost 0 bases to trimming and J lost 4 bases, with 12 bases between them. CDR1 LGHNA and CDR2 YSLEER come from the germline V gene. This CDR3 has 15 residues. Sequencing used immunoSEQ multiplex PCR; TCRdb keeps in-frame clones, though not all of them. The repertoire holds approximately 230,000 clones, approximately 91% seen once, with about 2.1% in the top ten. The chain links TRBV4-3 to TRBJ1-2, with D hard to call. The TCR comes from a woman in her thirties or forties who had recovered from COVID-19. Sequenced sample: peripheral blood. The CDR3 spells CASSQEFNRGYGYTF. CDR3 DNA: TGCGCCAGCAGCCAAGAGTTCAACCGGGGCTATGGCTACACCTTC.